This T cell receptor (beta chain) stems from a study of cytomegalovirus exposure and HLA in healthy donors. The primer mix had 60 Vbeta and 13 Jbeta primers. The protocol was immunoSEQ multiplex PCR, while the TCRdb copy is restricted to in-frame clones and leaves out a portion. Of around 140,000 clones in the sample, 80% to 85% were seen once. V shed 0 bases and J 2 bases; nucleotides not matched to a gene: 1. The CDR3 is 16 residues long. Germline V gene sequence: CDR1 LGHNA, CDR2 YSLEER. Sample: PBMCs. The TCR originated in a woman aged 45-65 years in good health and CMV-seropositive. The rearrangement joins TRBV4-3 to TRBJ2-6, with TRBD1 identical over 7 bases. This CDR3 is CASSQETGTGANVLTF. The CDR3 nucleotides read TGCGCCAGCAGCCAAGAGACAGGGACTGGGGCCAACGTCCTGACTTTC.